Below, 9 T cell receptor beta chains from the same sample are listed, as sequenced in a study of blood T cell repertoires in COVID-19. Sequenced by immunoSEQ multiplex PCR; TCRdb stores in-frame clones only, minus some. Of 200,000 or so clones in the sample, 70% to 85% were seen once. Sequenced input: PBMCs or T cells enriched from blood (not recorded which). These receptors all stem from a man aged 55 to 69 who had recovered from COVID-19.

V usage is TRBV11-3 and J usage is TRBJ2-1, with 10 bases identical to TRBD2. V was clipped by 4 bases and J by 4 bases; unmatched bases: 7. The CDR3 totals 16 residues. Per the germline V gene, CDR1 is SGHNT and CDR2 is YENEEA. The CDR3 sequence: CASSSLAGGRYNEQFF. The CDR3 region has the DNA TGTGCCAGCAGCTCCTTAGCGGGGGGCCGGTACAATGAGCAGTTCTTC.

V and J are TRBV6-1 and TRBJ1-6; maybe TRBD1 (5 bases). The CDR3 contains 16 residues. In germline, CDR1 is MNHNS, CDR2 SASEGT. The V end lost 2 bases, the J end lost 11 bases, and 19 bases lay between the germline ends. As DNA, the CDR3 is TGTGCCAGCAGTGAACTTTGGCCCCCCCAGGGTGCACCCCTCCACTTT. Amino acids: CASSELWPPQGAPLHF.

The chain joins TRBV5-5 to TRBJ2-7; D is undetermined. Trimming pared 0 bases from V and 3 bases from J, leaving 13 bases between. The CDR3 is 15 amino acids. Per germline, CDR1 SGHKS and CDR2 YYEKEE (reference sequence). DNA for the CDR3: TGTGCCAGCAGCTTGGGAGGCGGCAAGAGCTACGAGCAGTACTTC. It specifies CASSLGGGKSYEQYF. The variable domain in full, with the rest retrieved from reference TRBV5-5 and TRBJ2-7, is DAGVTQSPTHLIKTRGQQVTLRCSPISGHKSVSWYQQVLGQGPQFIFQYYEKEERGRGNFPDRFSARQFPNYSSELNVNALLLGDSALYLCASSLGGGKSYEQYFGPGTRLTVT.

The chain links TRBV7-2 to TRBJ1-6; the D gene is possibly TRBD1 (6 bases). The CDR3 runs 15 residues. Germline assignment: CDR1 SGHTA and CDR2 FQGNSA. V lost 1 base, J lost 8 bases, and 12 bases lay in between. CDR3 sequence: CASSLVDSGDSPLHF. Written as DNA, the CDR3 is TGTGCCAGCAGCTTAGTGGACAGCGGGGATTCACCCCTCCACTTT.

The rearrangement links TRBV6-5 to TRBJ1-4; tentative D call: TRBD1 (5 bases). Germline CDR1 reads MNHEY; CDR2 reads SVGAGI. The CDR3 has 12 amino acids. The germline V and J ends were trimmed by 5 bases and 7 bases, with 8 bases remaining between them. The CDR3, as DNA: TGTGCCAGCAGTCCGGGGGGTGAAAAACTGTTTTTT. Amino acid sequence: CASSPGGEKLFF.

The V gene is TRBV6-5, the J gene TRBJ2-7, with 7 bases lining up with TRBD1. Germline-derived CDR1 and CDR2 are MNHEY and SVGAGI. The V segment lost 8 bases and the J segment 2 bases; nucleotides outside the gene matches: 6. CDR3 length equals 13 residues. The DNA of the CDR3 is TGTGCCAGCGGACAGGCTTTTCCCTACGAGCAGTACTTC. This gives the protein CASGQAFPYEQYF.

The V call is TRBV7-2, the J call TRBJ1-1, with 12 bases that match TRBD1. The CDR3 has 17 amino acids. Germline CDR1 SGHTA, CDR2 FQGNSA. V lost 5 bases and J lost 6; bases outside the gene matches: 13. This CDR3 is CASSQGSGQGAFAEAFF. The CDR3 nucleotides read TGTGCCAGCAGCCAGGGTTCGGGACAGGGGGCTTTCGCTGAAGCTTTCTTT.

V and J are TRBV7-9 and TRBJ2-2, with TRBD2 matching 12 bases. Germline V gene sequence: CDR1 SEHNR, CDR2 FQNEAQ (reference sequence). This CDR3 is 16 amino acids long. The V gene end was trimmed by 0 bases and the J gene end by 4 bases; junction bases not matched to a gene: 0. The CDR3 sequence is CASSLALAGGTGELFF. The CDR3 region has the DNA TGTGCCAGCAGCTTAGCACTAGCGGGGGGCACCGGGGAGCTGTTTTTT.

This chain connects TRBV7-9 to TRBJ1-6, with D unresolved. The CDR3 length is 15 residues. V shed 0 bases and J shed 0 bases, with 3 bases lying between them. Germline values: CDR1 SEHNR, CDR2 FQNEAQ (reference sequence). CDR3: CASSLANSYNSPLHF. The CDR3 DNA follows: TGTGCCAGCAGCTTAGCCAACTCCTATAATTCACCCCTCCACTTT.